The present T cell receptor (beta chain) was sequenced within a study of patients and donors after allogeneic stem cell transplantation. TCRdb itself ran the RT-PCR reads through MiXCR, one entry per CDR3 protein. Of approximately 250,000 distinct CDR3 sequences in the sample, around 14% were seen once. Germline CDR1 SGDLS, CDR2 YYNGEE. The V gene lost 4 bases and the J gene lost 3 bases, with 15 bases spanning the gap. This CDR3 is built from 15 residues. The sequencing input was blood, either unsorted or a sorted T cell fraction (not recorded which). The sequence derives from a human donor who was either an allogeneic HSCT recipient or a stem cell or donor lymphocyte infusion donor (not recorded which). It is not recorded whose cells these are; they may come from a transplant donor. The chain couples TRBV9 to TRBJ2-3; D gene unclear. The CDR3 nucleotides read TGTGCCAGCAGCCCCAGTATGGACGGGACAGATACGCAGTATTTT. This gives the protein CASSPSMDGTDTQYF.